These T cell receptor beta chains were read from a single sample in a study of blood T cell repertoires in COVID-19. The method was immunoSEQ multiplex PCR; TCRdb's version includes in-frame clones alone and lacks a portion of them. Here the sample spans roughly 80,000 clones, approximately 88% being singletons. Sequencing input: peripheral blood. All receptors come from a man over 45 with active COVID-19. Both conserved end residues are part of each CDR3. D genes are given only for firm matches. The size of a clone is reported for some rows only, either as once, few or many, or as a class for expanded clones.

.,.,TRBV7-3,TRBJ2-3,CASSGGGFTDTQYF,TGTGCCAGCAGCGGCGGCGGTTTCACAGATACGCAGTATTTT
.,.,TRBV18,TRBJ2-7,CASSPNRDSAYEQYF,TGTGCCAGCTCACCAAATCGAGACAGTGCCTACGAGCAGTACTTC
.,.,TRBV6-5,TRBJ2-3,CASGESPGVGDTQYF,TGTGCCAGCGGGGAGAGCCCGGGGGTCGGAGATACGCAGTATTTT
.,.,TRBV5-8,TRBJ1-2,CASSPSTTF,TGTGCCAGCAGCCCCTCTACCACCTTC
.,.,TRBV6-2/TRBV6-3,TRBJ1-1,CASSYKGGRETEAFF,TGTGCCAGCAGTTACAAGGGGGGGCGGGAGACTGAAGCTTTCTTT
.,.,TRBV27,TRBJ2-3,CASSTRDSDTQYF,TGTGCCAGCAGTACCCGGGACTCAGATACGCAGTATTTT
.,.,TRBV7-3,TRBJ2-5,CASSLTPNQETQYF,TGTGCCAGCAGCTTAACGCCTAACCAAGAGACCCAGTACTTC
once,.,TRBV19,TRBJ1-1,CASSIHMRGEAFF,TGTGCCAGTAGTATTCACATGAGAGGTGAAGCTTTCTTT
.,TRBD1,TRBV6-5,TRBJ2-3,CASHRGGGTDTQYF,TGTGCCAGCCACAGGGGTGGGGGCACGGATACGCAGTATTTT
.,.,TRBV9,TRBJ2-3,CASSVVGAATTDTQYF,TGTGCCAGCAGCGTAGTAGGAGCGGCGACCACAGATACGCAGTATTTT